Below, 19 T cell receptor beta chains from the same sample are listed, as sequenced in a study of cytomegalovirus exposure and HLA in healthy donors. The PCR employed 60 Vbeta primers together with 13 Jbeta primers. Clones were sequenced by immunoSEQ multiplex PCR, and TCRdb holds only the in-frame ones, with some missing. Of 110,000 to 150,000 clones listed, 80% are singletons. The sequencing sample was made of PBMCs. All receptors come from a male donor in good health and CMV-seronegative.

The chain employs TRBV7-2 and TRBJ1-5; D not resolved. The V and J ends lost 1 base and 5 bases respectively, with 9 bases between them. The CDR3 spans 14 residues. Germline V gives CDR1 SGHTA, CDR2 FQGNSA. This CDR3 reads CASSLGSGDQPQHF. As DNA, the CDR3 is TGTGCCAGCAGCTTAGGTTCGGGAGATCAGCCCCAGCATTTT.

This clone was counted a single time. V gene TRBV27 combines with J gene TRBJ2-7; 8 bases match TRBD1. V lost 6 bases, J lost 5 bases, and 6 bases stayed unmatched. CDR1 is MNHEY, CDR2 SMNVEV, per germline (reference sequence). The CDR3 is made up of 13 amino acids. CDR3 region: CASRMTGADEQYF. CDR3 DNA sequence: TGTGCCAGCAGGATGACAGGGGCCGACGAGCAGTACTTC.

This rearrangement joins TRBV4-3 to TRBJ2-7, with TRBD1 identical over 7 bases. This CDR3 comprises 17 residues. V was pared by 0 bases and J by 3 bases, with 11 bases of the junction left unmatched. Germline CDR1 reads LGHNA; CDR2 reads YSLEER. CDR3 nucleotide sequence: TGCGCCAGCAGCCAAGATCAGCACAGGGGCAGAGGCTACGAGCAGTACTTC. As protein: CASSQDQHRGRGYEQYF.

The chain uses TRBV4-3 and TRBJ2-2; D possibly corresponds to TRBD2 (5 bases). Germline CDR1 is LGHNA and CDR2 is YSLEER. This CDR3 has 15 amino acids. Trimming removed 2 bases from V and 4 bases from J, with 11 bases in between. The CDR3 region is CASSQIERPTGELFF. CDR3 bases: TGCGCCAGCAGCCAAATCGAGCGGCCCACCGGGGAGCTGTTTTTT.

The chain couples TRBV30 to TRBJ2-3; 9 bases match TRBD2. Germline trimming cut 5 bases from V and 5 bases from J; bases unmatched to any gene: 5. In germline, CDR1 is GTSNPN, CDR2 SVGIG (reference sequence). This CDR3 contains 13 residues. The CDR3 DNA reads as TGTGCCTGGGGACTAGCGAATAGAGATACGCAGTATTTT. Residues: CAWGLANRDTQYF.

This clone turned up a few times. V gene TRBV14 combines with J gene TRBJ2-3; 12 bases agree with TRBD2. The J segment lost 10 bases and the V segment lost 4 bases, leaving 6 bases of the junction unmatched. Germline V CDR1 and CDR2: SGHDN, FVKESK. The length of the CDR3 is 14 residues. The CDR3 region is CASSPTSGGLPQYF. The CDR3 nucleotides are TGTGCCAGCAGCCCAACTAGCGGGGGGCTGCCGCAGTATTTT.

About this clone itself: An end of the junction differs from the germline gene, which may be a read error. This sequence joins TRBV7-9 and TRBJ1-1, with 9 bases fitting TRBD1. Germline CDR1 is SEHNR and CDR2 is FQNEAQ (reference sequence). This CDR3 has 17 amino acids. CDR3 bases: TGTTCCAGCAGCCCATCGGGACAGGGCTCTTTGAAGACTGAAGCTTTCTTT. This gives the protein CSSSPSGQGSLKTEAFF.

This sequence joins TRBV5-5 and TRBJ1-2, with 9 bases identical to TRBD1. The germline CDR1 and CDR2 sequences are SGHKS and YYEKEE (reference sequence). There are 13 residues in the CDR3. V shed 1 base and J 7 bases; nucleotides not matched to a gene: 2. The CDR3 protein is CASSLTGGGGYTF. The DNA for the CDR3 is TGTGCCAGCAGCTTGACAGGGGGCGGTGGCTACACCTTC. The whole variable domain, remainder taken from reference TRBV5-5 and TRBJ1-2, is DAGVTQSPTHLIKTRGQQVTLRCSPISGHKSVSWYQQVLGQGPQFIFQYYEKEERGRGNFPDRFSARQFPNYSSELNVNALLLGDSALYLCASSLTGGGGYTFGSGTRLTVV.

The chain joins TRBV6-1 to TRBJ2-7; possibly TRBD2 for D (5 bases). Looked up from germline, CDR1 is MNHNS and CDR2 is SASEGT. V lost 6 bases, J lost 4 bases, and 19 bases lay in between. The CDR3 extends over 15 amino acids. The CDR3 sequence: CASSPLIYEGYEQYF. The DNA of the CDR3 is TGTGCCAGCAGCCCCCTCATTTATGAGGGATACGAGCAGTACTTC.

J is TRBJ1-1 and V is TRBV5-1, with a weak D call TRBD1 (6 bases). The ends were cut back, 2 bases at V and 3 bases at J, with 17 bases in the middle. Germline V gene sequence: CDR1 SGHRS, CDR2 YFSETQ. CDR3 length: 16 residues. The CDR3 region is CASSFSTGSKDTEAFF. The CDR3 nucleotides are TGCGCCAGCAGCTTCTCTACAGGGTCGAAGGACACTGAAGCTTTCTTT.

This clone was recorded a few times. This chain uses TRBV27 with TRBJ2-2, with D possibly TRBD1 on 6 matching bases. Germline-derived CDR1 and CDR2 are MNHEY and SMNVEV (reference sequence). The ends were cut back, 6 bases at V and 1 base at J, with 12 bases in the middle. The length of the CDR3 is 15 residues. CDR3 nucleotides: TGTGCCAGCAGCTGGACAGTTATGAACACCGGGGAGCTGTTTTTT. Protein: CASSWTVMNTGELFF.

This chain connects TRBV4-3 to TRBJ1-4, with D uncertain. The V gene's germline CDR1 is LGHNA and CDR2 YSLEER. The CDR3 spans 18 residues. Trimming took off 3 bases at V and 2 bases at J, with 19 bases between the two ends. Written as DNA, the CDR3 is TGCGCCAGCAGCCATGCTGCCCCGAGGGTCGGGACTAATGAAAAACTGTTTTTT. Amino acid sequence: CASSHAAPRVGTNEKLFF.

The V call is TRBV6-6, the J call TRBJ1-1; possibly TRBD1 for D (5 bases). V dropped 1 base and J dropped 5 bases, with 8 bases sitting between them. Germline V gene data show CDR1 as MNHNY and CDR2 as SVGAGI (reference sequence). The CDR3 totals 13 residues. The CDR3, as DNA: TGTGCCAGCAGTTACTGGGACTCGACTGAAGCTTTCTTT. Protein: CASSYWDSTEAFF.

V gene TRBV9 combines with J gene TRBJ1-1, with unresolved D. The CDR3 covers 12 residues. Germline values: CDR1 SGDLS, CDR2 YYNGEE. V lost 4 bases, J lost 3 bases, and 7 bases lay in between. The CDR3 spells CASSTHDTEAFF. The CDR3 bases are TGTGCCAGCAGCACTCATGACACTGAAGCTTTCTTT.

The gene calls are TRBV5-1 and TRBJ1-4; D unresolved. From germline, CDR1 is SGHRS and CDR2 YFSETQ. The length of the CDR3 is 15 residues. V dropped 0 bases and J dropped 6 bases, with 12 bases sitting between them. The DNA for the CDR3 is TGCGCCAGCAGCTTGGTAGGGAGCAAGGATGAAAAACTGTTTTTT. Encoded protein: CASSLVGSKDEKLFF.

The chain uses TRBV6-6 and TRBJ1-1; D is perhaps TRBD1 (5 bases). Germline lookup yields CDR1 MNHNY and CDR2 SVGAGI (reference sequence). This CDR3 is built from 12 residues. The ends were cut back, 6 bases at V and 7 bases at J, with 12 bases in the middle. DNA of the CDR3: TGTGCCAGCAGCTCCATTAGGGGTGAAGCTTTCTTT. As protein: CASSSIRGEAFF.

V is TRBV29-1 and J is TRBJ2-7; D may be TRBD1 (5 bases). CDR1 and CDR2 from the germline V gene are SQVTM and ANQGSEA. The CDR3 is 11 amino acids. V was pared by 6 bases and J by 6 bases, with 12 bases between. The CDR3: CSVPQGGEQYF. CDR3 bases: TGCAGCGTCCCCCAGGGTGGCGAGCAGTACTTC.

The chain has TRBV19 and TRBJ1-6, with D possibly TRBD1 on 6 matching bases. The CDR3 has 16 residues. V was cut by 7 bases and J by 8 bases, with 21 bases left in between. Germline CDR1 and CDR2: LNHDA and SQIVND (reference sequence). CDR3 nucleotide sequence: TGTGCCAGTACCAAAAGGGGGGGGGAAGCGGATTCACCCCTCCACTTT. Protein sequence: CASTKRGGEADSPLHF.

The chain links TRBV28 to TRBJ1-1; perhaps TRBD1 as D (5 bases). CDR1 MDHEN and CDR2 SYDVKM come from the germline V gene. The CDR3 sequence is 14 residues long. Trimming left V 6 bases short and J 2 bases short, with 13 bases between. This CDR3 reads CASSLIQGNTEAFF. Here the CDR3 DNA reads TGTGCCAGCAGCCTGATCCAGGGAAACACTGAAGCTTTCTTT. Based on the CDR3 plus reference TRBV28 and TRBJ1-1, the full variable domain is DVKVTQSSRYLVKRTGEKVFLECVQDMDHENMFWYRQDPGLGLRLIYFSYDVKMKEKGDIPEGYSVSREKKERFSLILESASTNQTSMYLCASSLIQGNTEAFFGQGTRLTVV.